A single sample is the source of the 8 T cell receptor beta chains below, sequenced in a study of PD-1 blockade in mismatch repair-deficient tumors. Some clones are missing from TCRdb's copy, which holds only in-frame ones; the method was immunoSEQ multiplex PCR. The table has around 16,000 clones, around 82% seen once; the top ten hold 3.4%. This specimen was PBMCs, taken 4 weeks after starting pembrolizumab. Receptor source: an adult with mismatch repair-deficient cancer.

The chain uses TRBV5-4 and TRBJ2-1; 16 bases fit TRBD2. Germline CDR1 and CDR2: SGHNT and YYREEE (reference sequence). The CDR3 consists of 18 residues. V shed 4 bases and J 7 bases; nucleotides not matched to a gene: 11. The CDR3 is CASSRPGLAGGPVNEQFF. Here the CDR3 DNA reads TGTGCCAGCAGCAGACCGGGACTAGCGGGAGGGCCGGTAAATGAGCAGTTCTTC.

This clone was picked up a small number of times. The chain is built from TRBV7-2 and TRBJ2-7; possible D gene TRBD2, 6 bases. Per the germline V gene, CDR1 is SGHTA and CDR2 is FQGNSA. V was cut by 0 bases and J by 2 bases, with 8 bases left in between. The CDR3 is 14 residues long. CDR3: CASSLAGGPYEQYF. As DNA, the CDR3 is TGTGCCAGCAGCTTAGCGGGAGGACCCTACGAGCAGTACTTC.

The chain employs TRBV6-5 and TRBJ1-1, with 9 positions matching TRBD1. The V segment lost 7 bases and the J segment 6 bases; nucleotides outside the gene matches: 6. Germline CDR1 is MNHEY and CDR2 is SVGAGI. CDR3 length: 13 residues. CDR3 sequence reads: CASNDRGWSEAFF. DNA for the CDR3: TGTGCCAGCAACGACAGGGGGTGGTCTGAAGCTTTCTTT.

V usage is TRBV29-1 and J usage is TRBJ1-3; D gene ambiguous. This CDR3 is 11 amino acids long. Germline CDR1 and CDR2: SQVTM and ANQGSEA. Trimming pared 7 bases from V and 4 bases from J, leaving 8 bases between. The CDR3 DNA reads as TGCAGCGGGGCCTTAGGAAACACCATATATTTT. Translation: CSGALGNTIYF. Using reference TRBV29-1 and TRBJ1-3 for the parts outside the CDR3, the full variable domain is SAVISQKPSRDICQRGTSLTIQCQVDSQVTMMFWYRQQPGQSLTLIATANQGSEATYESGFVIDKFPISRPNLTFSTLTVSNMSPEDSSIYLCSGALGNTIYFGEGSWLTVV.

The chain has TRBV6-4 and TRBJ2-2, with D hard to call. CDR3 length equals 15 residues. Between the trimmed V and J ends, which lost 0 bases and 1 base, there was a span of 6 bases. CDR1 and CDR2 from the germline V gene are MRHNA and SNTAGT. CDR3 loop: CASSDSGGNTGELFF. The DNA of the CDR3 is TGTGCCAGCAGTGACTCAGGCGGGAACACCGGGGAGCTGTTTTTT.

V usage is TRBV7-9 and J usage is TRBJ2-3, with 10 positions matching TRBD2. The CDR3 runs to 17 residues. CDR1 is SEHNR and CDR2 is FQNEAQ in the germline V gene (reference sequence). V was pared by 3 bases and J by 4 bases, with 10 bases of the junction left unmatched. CDR3 nucleotide sequence: TGTGCCAGCAGCTTCAATTCGGGACTAGCGATCGCAGATACGCAGTATTTT. Translation gives CASSFNSGLAIADTQYF.

The V gene is TRBV28, the J gene TRBJ2-1, with 7 bases lining up with TRBD2. J gave up 7 bases and V 7 bases, and 10 bases lay outside the gene matches. The CDR3 runs 14 residues. In germline, CDR1 is MDHEN, CDR2 SYDVKM. The CDR3 DNA reads TGTGCCAGCATAAGACTAGCTGGTGGGAATGAGCAGTTCTTC. It yields the protein CASIRLAGGNEQFF.

The rearrangement links TRBV4-1 to TRBJ2-1, with D possibly matching TRBD2 (6 bases). Trimming took 2 bases from V and 5 from J, leaving 13 bases between them. The CDR3 has 15 residues. From germline, CDR1 is MGHRA and CDR2 YSYEKL. CDR3 DNA: TGCGCCAGCAGCCAAAGGAGGGGAGACCACAATGAGCAGTTCTTC. It encodes CASSQRRGDHNEQFF.